The 27 T cell receptor beta chains reported below all come from one sample, sequenced in a study of CD8+ T cells in alopecia areata. Treatment specified: oral pan-JAK inhibitor, 5-10 mg twice daily. Once RNA had been extracted, it was reverse transcribed into cDNA to act as the sequencing template. This table comes from immunoSEQ multiplex PCR, and its TCRdb copy is limited to in-frame clones, with some not included. The data contain roughly 250,000 clones, roughly 60% of them singletons. Sequenced here: CD4+ T cells sorted from blood, sampled around week 53, from a patient treated with tofacitinib. These receptors were collected from a human donor with alopecia areata.

The V and J genes are TRBV6-5 and TRBJ1-2; TRBD1 is a possible D gene (5 bases). Per germline, CDR1 MNHEY and CDR2 SVGAGI. There are 12 residues in the CDR3. Trimming removed 7 bases at V and 8 bases at J, with 14 bases between. Written as DNA, the CDR3 is TGTGCCAGCAAGCGGGGCCTGTTGGGCTACACCTTC. This codes for CASKRGLLGYTF.

This clone was counted a single time. The chain links TRBV7-2 to TRBJ1-6; 9 positions agree with TRBD1. Trimming removed 5 bases from V and 5 bases from J; junction bases left unmatched: 4. This CDR3 has 15 amino acids. Germline-derived CDR1 and CDR2 are SGHTA and FQGNSA. CDR3 sequence reads: CASSTRQGDNSPLHF. CDR3 nucleotide sequence: TGTGCCAGCAGCACCCGACAGGGGGATAATTCACCCCTCCACTTT.

CDR3 DNA: TGCGCCAGCAGCCAAGAGGGCAGCGCTAACTATGGCTACACCTTC. It codes for CASSQEGSANYGYTF. This chain connects TRBV4-1 to TRBJ1-2, with unresolved D. V was trimmed by 0 bases and J by 0 bases, leaving 8 bases between them. CDR1 is MGHRA and CDR2 is YSYEKL in the germline V gene. There are 15 residues in the CDR3.

This clone was detected once. The V and J genes are TRBV7-6 and TRBJ2-5; D not resolved. The CDR3 is made up of 14 amino acids. The germline CDR1 and CDR2 sequences are SGHVS and FNYEAQ. Trimming took 1 base from V and 3 from J, leaving 9 bases between them. The CDR3 spells CASSLEFAKETQYF. CDR3 DNA sequence: TGTGCCAGCAGCTTAGAGTTCGCAAAAGAGACCCAGTACTTC.

The V gene is TRBV5-6, the J gene TRBJ2-2, with D uncertain. Germline loops: CDR1 SGHDT, CDR2 YYEEEE. V gave up 4 bases and J gave up 4 bases, with 8 bases separating them. The CDR3 covers 13 residues. The CDR3 DNA reads TGTGCCAGCAGCCCCGACCCCACCGGGGAGCTGTTTTTT. It yields the protein CASSPDPTGELFF.

The chain is built from TRBV4-3 and TRBJ2-1, with 11 bases identical to TRBD2. Germline-derived CDR1 and CDR2 are LGHNA and YSLEER. This CDR3 comprises 16 residues. The V and J ends lost 3 bases and 5 bases, in that order; junction bases with no gene match: 6. Written as DNA, the CDR3 is TGCGCCAGCAGCCATCTACTAGCGGGGGTTCACAATGAGCAGTTCTTC. Translated: CASSHLLAGVHNEQFF.

V gene TRBV5-1 combines with J gene TRBJ2-7; D possibly corresponds to TRBD1 (6 bases). From germline, CDR1 is SGHRS and CDR2 YFSETQ. The CDR3 is 15 amino acids. Trimming left V 1 base short and J 6 bases short, with 17 bases between. CDR3 protein: CASSLPRTDYTEQYF. The CDR3 DNA sequence: TGCGCCAGCAGCTTGCCTAGGACAGATTACACCGAGCAGTACTTC.

The chain links TRBV11-2 to TRBJ1-2, with TRBD1 matching over 9 bases. Germline V gene sequence: CDR1 SGHAT, CDR2 FQNNGV. The ends lost 6 bases at V and 8 bases at J; junction bases unmatched: 4. There are 12 residues in the CDR3. CDR3 region: CASRGTGWGYTF. In DNA form, the CDR3 reads TGTGCCAGCAGGGGGACAGGGTGGGGCTACACCTTC.

This clone has a handful of counts. This rearrangement joins TRBV29-1 to TRBJ2-7; 7 bases fit TRBD1. Looked up from germline, CDR1 is SQVTM and CDR2 is ANQGSEA. V lost 4 bases, J lost 3 bases, and 6 bases stayed unmatched. The CDR3 length is 13 residues. The CDR3 sequence is CSVVEGAIYEQYF. In DNA form, the CDR3 reads TGCAGCGTTGTTGAGGGGGCGATCTACGAGCAGTACTTC.

The chain joins TRBV7-6 to TRBJ2-1, with 8 bases aligning to TRBD2. With V trimmed by 6 bases and J by 8 bases, 9 bases remained unmatched. Germline CDR1 SGHVS, CDR2 FNYEAQ. The CDR3 runs to 14 residues. The CDR3 DNA is TGTGCCAGCAGTCCGACGGCGGGGGGCTATGAGCAGTTCTTC. Its translation is CASSPTAGGYEQFF.

This chain uses TRBV15 with TRBJ2-5; 8 positions agree with TRBD1. Per the germline V gene, CDR1 is LNHNV and CDR2 is YYDKDF (reference sequence). This CDR3 is 14 amino acids long. With 1 base clipped from V and 4 bases from J, the junction kept 2 bases outside the gene matches. This CDR3 is CATSRGTGGETQYF. The CDR3 nucleotides read TGTGCCACCAGCAGAGGCACAGGGGGAGAGACCCAGTACTTC.

The chain couples TRBV7-9 to TRBJ1-6, with TRBD1 as a possible D gene (5 bases). This CDR3 has 16 amino acids. CDR1 is SEHNR, CDR2 FQNEAQ, per germline (reference sequence). Trimming removed 1 base from V and 9 bases from J, with 16 bases in between. The CDR3 sequence is CASSLGTISGSSPLHF. Written as DNA, the CDR3 is TGTGCCAGCAGCTTAGGGACAATATCGGGGTCTTCACCCCTCCACTTT.

The count of this clone is one. V is TRBV5-1 and J is TRBJ2-5; 13 bases match TRBD2. The CDR3 is made up of 16 amino acids. CDR1 is SGHRS, CDR2 YFSETQ, per germline. J gave up 5 bases and V 0 bases, and 4 bases lay outside the gene matches. CDR3 nucleotide sequence: TGCGCCAGCAGCTTGGGGACTAGCGGGGGACATGAGACCCAGTACTTC. Its translation: CASSLGTSGGHETQYF.

The chain couples TRBV7-2 to TRBJ1-2, with unresolved D. Trimming removed 2 bases at V and 3 bases at J, with 7 bases between. The CDR3 length is 13 residues. Germline-derived CDR1 and CDR2 are SGHTA and FQGNSA. CDR3 sequence: CASSLKGYYGYTF. The CDR3 nucleotides are TGTGCCAGCAGCTTAAAGGGCTACTATGGCTACACCTTC.

This chain links TRBV6-5 with TRBJ2-3, with no clear D. The CDR3 covers 13 residues. V lost 5 bases and J 2 bases, leaving 8 bases between the germline ends. The germline gives CDR1 MNHEY, CDR2 SVGAGI. The CDR3 nucleotides read TGTGCCAGCAGTCCCCCCGACACAGATACGCAGTATTTT. Its translation is CASSPPDTDTQYF.

The genes are TRBV7-2 and TRBJ1-5, with D unclear. V dropped 6 bases and J dropped 9 bases, with 12 bases sitting between them. The CDR3 is 12 residues long. Germline V gene sequence: CDR1 SGHTA, CDR2 FQGNSA. In nucleotides, the CDR3 is TGTGCCAGCAGTCAAGACTGGGGGCCCCAGCATTTT. It codes for CASSQDWGPQHF.

This clone has just a few counts. The chain joins TRBV6-1 to TRBJ1-1, with unresolved D. The germline CDR1 and CDR2 sequences are MNHNS and SASEGT. Trimming removed 7 bases from V and 4 bases from J, with 16 bases in between. CDR3 length equals 14 residues. The CDR3 here is CASTPSRALTEAFF. CDR3 coding DNA: TGTGCCAGCACCCCCAGTAGAGCCCTCACTGAAGCTTTCTTT.

The chain is built from TRBV9 and TRBJ2-6, with D perhaps matching TRBD1 (6 bases). In germline, CDR1 is SGDLS, CDR2 YYNGEE. This CDR3 region has 15 residues. V was shortened by 4 bases and J by 2 bases, with 10 bases between the two germline ends. The CDR3 nucleotides read TGTGCCAGCAGCCCCCGGACAGCTGGGGCCAACGTCCTGACTTTC. Its protein product is CASSPRTAGANVLTF.

This CDR3 is CASSQDTVWGGVTQYF. CDR3 DNA sequence: TGCGCCAGCAGCCAAGATACGGTCTGGGGTGGGGTGACCCAGTACTTC. The chain has TRBV4-3 and TRBJ2-5, with D unclear. This CDR3 spans 16 amino acids. Germline loops: CDR1 LGHNA, CDR2 YSLEER. Trimming removed 0 bases at V and 7 bases at J, with 18 bases between.

This rearrangement joins TRBV7-9 to TRBJ1-1; TRBD1 aligns across 7 bases. CDR1 SEHNR and CDR2 FQNEAQ come from the germline V gene (reference sequence). The CDR3 sequence is 16 residues long. V was clipped by 1 base and J by 6 bases; unmatched bases: 11. CDR3 amino acids: CASSLGYSEGAPEAFF. CDR3 nucleotides: TGTGCCAGCAGCTTAGGGTACTCGGAGGGGGCCCCTGAAGCTTTCTTT.

This clone has more than one count but fewer than ten. The CDR3 nucleotides are TGTGCCAGCAGCTTAGATGCAGTCTACTATGGCTACACCTTC. Its protein product is CASSLDAVYYGYTF. The V call is TRBV7-2, the J call TRBJ1-2, with no clear D. Trimming shortened V by 1 base and J by 3 bases, and 9 bases separated the two germline ends. CDR1 SGHTA and CDR2 FQGNSA come from the germline V gene. The CDR3 extends over 14 amino acids.

This clone was seen more than once but under ten times. J is TRBJ2-1 and V is TRBV30; 9 bases agree with TRBD1. The CDR3 extends over 15 amino acids. Trimming took 0 bases from V and 7 from J; bases not matched to a gene: 7. Germline CDR1 reads GTSNPN; CDR2 reads SVGIG (reference sequence). CDR3 loop: CAWSVPGQGANEQFF. The CDR3 DNA reads TGTGCCTGGAGTGTCCCGGGACAGGGTGCGAATGAGCAGTTCTTC. Filled out from reference TRBV30 and TRBJ2-1, the complete variable domain reads SQTIHQWPATLVQPVGSPLSLECTVEGTSNPNLYWYRQAAGRGLQLLFYSVGIGQISSEVPQNLSASRPQDRQFILSSKKLLLSDSGFYLCAWSVPGQGANEQFFGPGTRLTVL.

The chain is built from TRBV5-1 and TRBJ1-2; the D is unclear. Per germline, CDR1 SGHRS and CDR2 YFSETQ. Deletions cut 0 bases from V and 7 bases from J, with 10 bases between. The CDR3 runs to 13 residues. The CDR3 sequence: CASSLEGIGGYTF. In nucleotides, the CDR3 is TGCGCCAGCAGCTTGGAGGGAATTGGTGGCTACACCTTC.

This clone was seen a handful of times. This sequence joins TRBV18 and TRBJ2-1; D may be TRBD2 (6 bases). CDR3 length: 15 residues. V was clipped by 3 bases and J by 1 base, with 10 bases between them. Germline V gives CDR1 KGHSH, CDR2 LQKENI. DNA for the CDR3: TGTGCCAGCTCACCCCCGAGCGGGTCCTACAATGAGCAGTTCTTC. This translates into CASSPPSGSYNEQFF. Looking up the rest from reference TRBV18 and TRBJ2-1 gives the full variable domain: NAGVMQNPRHLVRRRGQEARLRCSPMKGHSHVYWYRQLPEEGLKFMVYLQKENIIDESGMPKERFSAEFPKEGPSILRIQQVVRGDSAAYFCASSPPSGSYNEQFFGPGTRLTVL.

This clone was counted only a few times. One end of the junction is discordant with germline, which a read error may explain. The rearrangement joins TRBV11-2 to TRBJ2-7, with D hard to call. The V gene's germline CDR1 is SGHAT and CDR2 FQNNGV. This CDR3 has 12 amino acids. The DNA of the CDR3 is TGTGCCAGCAGCTTTTCGGGTCATCAATGGGACTTC. Protein: CASSFSGHQWDF.

The chain uses TRBV30 and TRBJ2-2; 10 bases are shared with TRBD1. This CDR3 is 17 amino acids long. Germline CDR1 GTSNPN, CDR2 SVGIG (reference sequence). The trim removed 1 base at V and 3 bases at J, leaving 8 bases unmatched. The CDR3 loop reads CAWSAVTGGFYTGELFF. The CDR3 DNA sequence: TGTGCCTGGAGTGCCGTGACAGGGGGCTTTTACACCGGGGAGCTGTTTTTT.

The CDR3 bases are TGTGCCTGGAGGGCTCCAGGGAGTCAGCCCCAGCATTTT. Translating gives CAWRAPGSQPQHF. This chain joins TRBV30 and TRBJ1-5; possible D gene TRBD1, 5 bases. CDR3 length equals 13 residues. V lost 3 bases and J 6 bases, leaving 12 bases between the germline ends. CDR1 is GTSNPN, CDR2 SVGIG, per germline (reference sequence).